What follows is one T cell receptor beta chain and its context. It has no known antigen specificity. For sequencing, an Illumina HiSeq 2000 was employed. TCR beta cDNA libraries were prepared using 5'RACE template switching, which introduced a universal primer site and unique molecular identifiers. cDNA synthesis was primed from the TCR beta constant segment, followed by two successive PCR amplification steps. The paper's data handling went like this. Reads were demultiplexed and grouped by UMI with MIGEC, and clonotypes were assembled and quantified with MiTCR. Only TCR cDNA sequences supported by at least two reads were kept to exclude erroneous sequences. The tcR package was used for downstream repertoire analysis, and clonotypes were matched across fractions by CDR3 nucleotide sequence plus V segment. VDJmatch was used to annotate antigen specificity against VDJdb, with one amino acid substitution allowed in CDR3. The reads, reprocessed by TCRdb, yield one row per CDR3 protein sequence and no DNA. Here the V and J calls rest on TCRdb's processing, not on the authors' analysis. The table kept for this sample lists 300,000 to 450,000 distinct CDR3 sequences. The ten most abundant clones make up around 4.9% of the sample.

HCMV-specific IgG was detected in serum with a commercial ELISA kit to determine HCMV serostatus. Ficoll density gradient centrifugation was used to isolate peripheral blood mononuclear cells from blood. The CDR3 spans 14 residues, from the cysteine through the phenylalanine. The nucleotide record is missing. According to the germline V gene, CDR1 reads SGHVS and CDR2 reads FQNEAQ. This sample was included in a study of T cells expressing NK-cell markers (TCRdb year 2020). For the study in its entirety: Three sorted T-cell subsets (CD3+CD56+NKG2C+, CD3+CD56+NKG2C- and CD3+CD56-NKG2C+) from fewer than 10 donors had their TCR beta-chain repertoires profiled. Seven of the eight sequenced donors were HCMV-seropositive and one was HCMV-seronegative. The libraries were sequenced on Illumina HiSeq 2000/2500, MiSeq or NextSeq, producing 2 x 150 bp reads. The eight sequenced donors were randomly selected healthy volunteers, three men and five women. On the study overall, not on this receptor specifically: For six donors, the dominant CD3+CD56+NKG2C+ clonotypes were among the top 10 CD8+ clonotypes and accounted for about 1.0-7.5% of CD8+ T cells. Whether the expanded NKG2C-expressing T cell clones were specific for HCMV antigens remained unclear. Those dominant clonotypes were again the most abundant among CD3+CD56-NKG2C+ cells in four donors, at about 25-60.1%.

This receptor chain uses TRBV7-8 and TRBJ1-2; TCRdb returns TRBD1, unconfirmable since there is no DNA. The sequenced sample consisted of blood T cells: a sorted CD56 or NKG2C T cell subset, CD4+ or CD8+ T cells, or bulk PBMC T cells (not recorded which). The origin of this receptor is a man aged 18 to 69 in good health. The CDR3 in this case is CASSALRVPYGYTF.